These 22 T cell receptor beta chains share one sample of origin, sequenced in a study of OX40 agonist ivuxolimab in advanced cancers. Clones were sequenced by immunoSEQ multiplex PCR, and TCRdb holds only the in-frame ones, with some missing. The sample yields around 67,000 clones, roughly 80% seen once. The sequencing used CD4+ or CD8+ T cells sorted from blood, collected in a trial of the OX40 agonist ivuxolimab. The receptors derive from an adult with an advanced solid tumor such as melanoma, head and neck, liver or kidney cancer.

The chain employs TRBV7-6 and TRBJ1-1, with D hard to call. Per the germline V gene, CDR1 is SGHVS and CDR2 is FNYEAQ. The CDR3 is 13 residues long. Trimming cost V 5 bases and J 4 bases, with 11 bases left between them. CDR3 in DNA: TGTGCCAGCAGCCACCCTCGCTCCACTGAAGCTTTCTTT. It translates to CASSHPRSTEAFF.

The chain employs TRBV19 and TRBJ1-5; D is ambiguous. Germline V CDR1 and CDR2: LNHDA, SQIVND (reference sequence). The CDR3 runs 12 residues. V was cut by 4 bases and J by 4 bases, with 5 bases left in between. The CDR3 reads CASSSQNQPQHF. The CDR3 nucleotides read TGTGCCAGTAGTAGCCAGAATCAGCCCCAGCATTTT.

The chain uses TRBV19 and TRBJ1-5, with D possibly matching TRBD1 (5 bases). V was clipped by 0 bases and J by 2 bases, with 11 bases between them. The CDR3 extends over 16 amino acids. Germline values: CDR1 LNHDA, CDR2 SQIVND (reference sequence). This CDR3 is CASSIEWGGGNQPQHF. Written as DNA, the CDR3 is TGTGCCAGTAGTATAGAATGGGGAGGGGGCAATCAGCCCCAGCATTTT.

This sequence joins TRBV7-2 and TRBJ1-5, with D perhaps TRBD1 (5 bases). Germline lookup yields CDR1 SGHTA and CDR2 FQGNSA. The CDR3 contains 13 residues. Trimming removed 5 bases from V and 6 bases from J, with 11 bases in between. The CDR3 spells CASSHGGAQPQHF. The CDR3 nucleotides are TGTGCCAGCAGCCACGGAGGGGCTCAGCCCCAGCATTTT.

The CDR3 region has the DNA TGTGCCAGCACCCCTTTTGAAGAGGGGGCTACCTATGGCTACACCTTC. It encodes CASTPFEEGATYGYTF. The chain has TRBV14 and TRBJ1-2, with 7 bases that match TRBD1. Per germline, CDR1 SGHDN and CDR2 FVKESK. Trimming took 7 bases from V and 4 from J; bases not matched to a gene: 15. The CDR3 length is 16 residues.

The chain combines TRBV19 with TRBJ1-1; 11 bases are a match to TRBD1. Per the germline V gene, CDR1 is LNHDA and CDR2 is SQIVND (reference sequence). The CDR3 totals 15 residues. The J segment lost 5 bases and the V segment lost 1 base, leaving 3 bases of the junction unmatched. CDR3 region: CASSIGGTGGTEAFF. CDR3 coding DNA: TGTGCCAGTAGTATAGGTGGGACAGGGGGTACTGAAGCTTTCTTT.

This clone was detected a few times. The same CDR3 also results from other DNA sequences found in this sample. V is TRBV7-2 and J is TRBJ2-5, with D perhaps matching TRBD1 (6 bases). The length of the CDR3 is 14 residues. The V end lost 1 base, the J end lost 8 bases, and 14 bases lay between the germline ends. Germline lookup yields CDR1 SGHTA and CDR2 FQGNSA. The chain's CDR3 is CASSLGRGSETQYF. For the CDR3, the DNA is TGTGCCAGCAGCTTAGGCAGGGGCTCGGAAACCCAGTACTTC.

The chain carries TRBV7-2 and TRBJ2-1; TRBD2 is a possible D gene (6 bases). The ends were cut back, 5 bases at V and 3 bases at J, with 11 bases in the middle. CDR1 and CDR2 (germline): SGHTA, FQGNSA. CDR3 length equals 14 residues. The CDR3 DNA is TGTGCCAGCAGCACCGACGGGGGCTACAATGAGCAGTTCTTC. This codes for CASSTDGGYNEQFF.

This chain connects TRBV10-3 to TRBJ1-2; possibly TRBD1 for D (5 bases). V lost 8 bases, J lost 7 bases, and 17 bases lay in between. The CDR3 covers 13 residues. Germline CDR1 ENHRY, CDR2 SYGVKD. Written as DNA, the CDR3 is TGTGCCATCTCCCCGCGGGGGGAGTCTGGCTACACCTTC. Translation gives CAISPRGESGYTF.

To note about this clone: Germline is not matched at one junction end, which may reflect a read error. This chain uses TRBV2 with TRBJ1-1, with a tentative D call TRBD1 (6 bases). There are 12 residues in the CDR3. Germline CDR1 reads SNHLY; CDR2 reads FYNNEI. The CDR3 DNA is TGTGCCAGCAGTGACCGGGACACGGAAGCTTTCTTT. This translates into CASSDRDTEAFF.

In its sample, this clone was seen once. The chain combines TRBV29-1 with TRBJ1-5; no firm D call. Germline V lookup: CDR1 SQVTM, CDR2 ANQGSEA. Trimming pared 6 bases from V and 0 bases from J, leaving 9 bases between. This CDR3 is 13 amino acids long. The CDR3, as DNA: TGCAGCGTCCAGCCAAATAGCAATCAGCCCCAGCATTTT. Encoded protein: CSVQPNSNQPQHF.

The V and J genes are TRBV7-2 and TRBJ1-2; TRBD1 is a possible D gene (6 bases). Per germline, CDR1 SGHTA and CDR2 FQGNSA. V was clipped by 1 base and J by 2 bases, with 17 bases between them. The CDR3 runs 17 residues. The DNA for the CDR3 is TGTGCCAGCAGCTTAGGCGGGGGGGGAGGACAGAACTATGGCTACACCTTC. Protein product: CASSLGGGGGQNYGYTF.

The chain uses TRBV18 and TRBJ1-3, with D tentatively TRBD1 (6 bases). The CDR3 loop spans 15 amino acids. Germline V gene sequence: CDR1 KGHSH, CDR2 LQKENI. Trimming cost V 1 base and J 5 bases, with 12 bases left between them. The CDR3 nucleotides read TGTGCCAGCTCACCACGGGAGGGGGATCGAAACACCATATATTTT. As protein: CASSPREGDRNTIYF.

The V gene is TRBV6-5, the J gene TRBJ1-5, with D possibly being TRBD1 (5 bases). Germline CDR1 reads MNHEY; CDR2 reads SVGAGI. This CDR3 is 11 amino acids long. The V end lost 4 bases, the J end lost 11 bases, and 9 bases lay between the germline ends. The CDR3 DNA sequence: TGTGCCAGCAGTTTTGAAGGGGCCCAGCATTTT. As protein: CASSFEGAQHF.

The chain combines TRBV11-2 with TRBJ2-1, with D possibly being TRBD1 (6 bases). Trimming left V 7 bases short and J 1 base short, with 11 bases between. The CDR3 is 14 amino acids. The V gene's germline CDR1 is SGHAT and CDR2 FQNNGV. CDR3 region: CASIRQASYNEQFF. CDR3 DNA: TGTGCCAGCATACGACAGGCGTCCTACAATGAGCAGTTCTTC.

The chain couples TRBV5-1 to TRBJ1-1, with unresolved D. The CDR3 runs 16 residues. Trimming took 3 bases from V and 0 from J, leaving 15 bases between them. Germline CDR1 is SGHRS and CDR2 is YFSETQ. The CDR3 region is CASSSAGSSMNTEAFF. In DNA, the CDR3 is TGCGCCAGCAGCTCGGCGGGCAGCTCGATGAACACTGAAGCTTTCTTT.

The chain employs TRBV7-6 and TRBJ1-4; D gene uncertain. The V end lost 5 bases, the J end lost 8 bases, and 21 bases lay between the germline ends. Germline lookup yields CDR1 SGHVS and CDR2 FNYEAQ. The CDR3 is 16 amino acids. This CDR3 reads CASSPEVGDPREKLFF. CDR3 DNA: TGTGCCAGCAGCCCAGAGGTTGGCGACCCCCGAGAAAAACTGTTTTTT.

The rearrangement links TRBV4-1 to TRBJ1-1; the D gene is possibly TRBD1 (5 bases). This CDR3 has 17 amino acids. The germline V and J ends were trimmed by 1 base and 1 base, with 16 bases remaining between them. CDR1 and CDR2 from the germline V gene are MGHRA and YSYEKL. The CDR3 region is CASSQGGGRRRNTEAFF. CDR3 coding DNA: TGCGCCAGCAGCCAAGGGGGGGGGAGAAGGAGGAACACTGAAGCTTTCTTT.

The gene calls are TRBV18 and TRBJ2-3; D unclear. The CDR3 extends over 16 amino acids. In germline, CDR1 is KGHSH, CDR2 LQKENI. V was shortened by 5 bases and J by 2 bases, with 17 bases between the two germline ends. The CDR3 sequence is CASSMLRKRDTDTQYF. The CDR3 DNA is TGTGCCAGCTCAATGTTAAGAAAACGAGACACAGATACGCAGTATTTT. The whole variable domain, filled in from reference TRBV18 and TRBJ2-3, reads NAGVMQNPRHLVRRRGQEARLRCSPMKGHSHVYWYRQLPEEGLKFMVYLQKENIIDESGMPKERFSAEFPKEGPSILRIQQVVRGDSAAYFCASSMLRKRDTDTQYFGPGTRLTVL.

This clone has a handful of counts. V usage is TRBV27 and J usage is TRBJ1-5, with no clear D. Trimming left V 2 bases short and J 4 bases short, with 6 bases between. CDR1 is MNHEY and CDR2 is SMNVEV in the germline V gene (reference sequence). The CDR3 loop spans 13 amino acids. CDR3 coding DNA: TGTGCCAGCAGTTTACTAGCGAATCAGCCCCAGCATTTT. Amino acid sequence: CASSLLANQPQHF.

This clone was recorded a few times. The V gene is TRBV15, the J gene TRBJ1-1; tentative D call: TRBD1 (6 bases). Germline CDR1 reads LNHNV; CDR2 reads YYDKDF (reference sequence). This CDR3 comprises 15 residues. The ends were cut back, 3 bases at V and 7 bases at J, with 18 bases in the middle. In DNA, the CDR3 is TGTGCCACCAGCAGTCAGGGGAGGGCTATTTATGAAGCTTTCTTT. This sequence encodes CATSSQGRAIYEAFF.

This clone was recorded a few times. For the CDR3, the DNA is TGTGCCAGCAGCCCCCAAGGGGCTCTAGCGGGGGGGCGGACAGATACGCAGTATTTT. It is translated as CASSPQGALAGGRTDTQYF. The chain links TRBV4-2 to TRBJ2-3, with TRBD2 matching 12 bases. Trimming cost V 4 bases and J 3 bases; bases outside gene matches: 14. Germline loops: CDR1 LGHNA, CDR2 YNFKEQ. The CDR3 covers 19 residues.